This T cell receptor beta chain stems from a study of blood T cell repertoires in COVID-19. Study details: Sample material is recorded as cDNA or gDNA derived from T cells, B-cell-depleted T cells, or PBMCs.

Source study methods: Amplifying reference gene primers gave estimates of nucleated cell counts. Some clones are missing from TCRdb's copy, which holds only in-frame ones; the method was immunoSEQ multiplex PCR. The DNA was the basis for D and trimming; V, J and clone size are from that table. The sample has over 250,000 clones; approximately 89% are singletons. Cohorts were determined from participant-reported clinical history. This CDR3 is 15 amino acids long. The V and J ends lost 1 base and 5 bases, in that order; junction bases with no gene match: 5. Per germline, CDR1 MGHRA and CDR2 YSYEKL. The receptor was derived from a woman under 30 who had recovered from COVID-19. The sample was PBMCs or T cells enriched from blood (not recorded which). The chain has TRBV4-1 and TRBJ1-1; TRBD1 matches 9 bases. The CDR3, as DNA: TGCGCCAGCAGCCAAGTAAGACAGGGGGAGACTGAAGCTTTCTTT. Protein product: CASSQVRQGETEAFF.